A single sample is the source of the 26 T cell receptor beta chains below, sequenced in a study of control samples from healthy donors and cancer patients. The repertoire was sequenced with immunoSEQ multiplex PCR; TCRdb's copy has only in-frame clones and lacks some. The table lists roughly 200,000 clones, roughly 94% of them singletons. The specimen was blood. Source of these receptors: a man aged 50-59 years in good health.

The rearrangement uses TRBV28 and TRBJ1-4; D is undetermined. The CDR3 totals 15 residues. V lost 7 bases, J lost 10 bases, and 22 bases lay in between. Germline CDR1 is MDHEN and CDR2 is SYDVKM. CDR3 region: CASNGSKGPEGKLFF. The CDR3 nucleotides are TGTGCCAGCAACGGCAGTAAAGGCCCGGAGGGAAAACTGTTTTTT.

This chain uses TRBV3-1 (or the pseudogene TRBV3-2) with TRBJ1-1; no definite D call. CDR3 length: 13 amino acids. Germline CDR1 reads LGHDT; CDR2 reads YNNKEL (reference sequence). Between the trimmed V and J ends, which lost 3 bases and 9 bases, there was a span of 14 bases. The CDR3, as DNA: TGTGCCAGCAGCCATGGAGGCGACGCTCAAGCTTTCTTT. Amino acid sequence: CASSHGGDAQAFF.

J is TRBJ1-6 and V is TRBV3-1 (or the pseudogene TRBV3-2); no firm D call. Trimming cost V 5 bases and J 1 base, with 9 bases left between them. Germline V lookup: CDR1 LGHDT, CDR2 YNNKEL (reference sequence). The CDR3 is made up of 15 amino acids. The CDR3 spells CASSGLQSYNSPLHF. In DNA form, the CDR3 reads TGTGCCAGCAGCGGTTTACAGTCCTATAATTCACCCCTCCACTTT.

The V gene is TRBV2, the J gene TRBJ2-5; D remains ambiguous. This CDR3 comprises 14 residues. The V gene's germline CDR1 is SNHLY and CDR2 FYNNEI. Deletions cut 6 bases from V and 3 bases from J, with 14 bases between. CDR3 region: CASSIGRVEETQYF. The CDR3 nucleotides are TGTGCCAGCAGCATCGGACGGGTAGAAGAGACCCAGTACTTC. The whole variable domain, filled in from reference TRBV2 and TRBJ2-5, reads EPEVTQTPSHQVTQMGQEVILRCVPISNHLYFYWYRQILGQKVEFLVSFYNNEISEKSEIFDDQFSVERPDGSNFTLKIRSTKLEDSAMYFCASSIGRVEETQYFGPGTRLLVL.

The chain employs TRBV29-1 and TRBJ1-2; D gene uncertain. V lost 4 bases and J lost 7, with 4 bases in between. CDR3 length: 9 residues. Per germline, CDR1 SQVTM and CDR2 ANQGSEA. The CDR3 here is CSVGTGYTF. The DNA for the CDR3 is TGCAGCGTTGGGACTGGCTACACCTTC.

On this clone itself: This sample includes further DNA sequences coding for the same CDR3. CDR3 coding DNA: TGTGCCAGCAGCCTGCGCGGGGAAGAGACCCAGTACTTC. It specifies CASSLRGEETQYF. V gene TRBV5-4 combines with J gene TRBJ2-5, with a possible D match to TRBD2 (6 bases). The CDR3 is 13 amino acids. CDR1 SGHNT and CDR2 YYREEE come from the germline V gene (reference sequence). Trimming stripped 4 bases from V and 3 bases from J, with 10 bases between.

The gene calls are TRBV28 and TRBJ2-7, with TRBD1 matching 8 bases. Germline values: CDR1 MDHEN, CDR2 SYDVKM. There are 13 residues in the CDR3. After removal of 5 bases from V and 7 bases from J, the junction contained 7 bases not matched to a gene. Here the CDR3 reads CASSGQGSREQYF. The CDR3 DNA sequence: TGTGCCAGCAGTGGACAGGGATCGAGGGAGCAGTACTTC. Drawing the rest from reference TRBV28 and TRBJ2-7, the complete variable domain is DVKVTQSSRYLVKRTGEKVFLECVQDMDHENMFWYRQDPGLGLRLIYFSYDVKMKEKGDIPEGYSVSREKKERFSLILESASTNQTSMYLCASSGQGSREQYFGPGTRLTVT.

This sequence joins TRBV2 and TRBJ1-4, with unresolved D. Between the trimmed V and J ends, which lost 4 bases and 6 bases, there was a span of 3 bases. The CDR3 runs to 11 residues. CDR1 is SNHLY and CDR2 is FYNNEI in the germline V gene. The CDR3 protein is CASSVDEKLFF. The DNA for the CDR3 is TGTGCCAGCAGTGTGGATGAAAAACTGTTTTTT.

V is TRBV28 and J is TRBJ2-7; 10 bases agree with TRBD1. Germline CDR1 and CDR2: MDHEN and SYDVKM. The V and J ends lost 5 bases and 7 bases, in that order; junction bases with no gene match: 8. The CDR3 is 14 residues long. CDR3 DNA sequence: TGTGCCAGCAGTCCCAGACAGGGGGCGAGGGAGCAGTACGTC. Translating gives CASSPRQGAREQYV.

The V and J genes are TRBV5-1 and TRBJ1-5; 9 bases agree with TRBD1. Germline V gene lookup returns CDR1 SGHRS and CDR2 YFSETQ. The CDR3 runs 13 residues. Trimming removed 4 bases from V and 7 bases from J; junction bases left unmatched: 3. The CDR3 protein is CASSKGQGQPQHF. The CDR3 DNA reads as TGCGCCAGCAGCAAGGGACAGGGACAGCCCCAGCATTTT.

V is TRBV7-9 and J is TRBJ2-1; 7 nucleotides agree with TRBD2. This CDR3 spans 16 amino acids. V was clipped by 5 bases and J by 0 bases; unmatched bases: 7. The germline V gene encodes CDR1 SEHNR and CDR2 FQNEAQ (reference sequence). CDR3 protein: CASSPRPSGSYNEQFF. CDR3 bases: TGTGCCAGCAGCCCACGCCCTAGCGGCTCCTACAATGAGCAGTTCTTC.

There are a few counts of this clone. CDR3 sequence reads: CASSLRGMDNSPLHF. CDR3 nucleotides: TGTGCCAGCAGCCTCAGGGGGATGGATAATTCACCCCTCCACTTT. The chain uses TRBV7-8 and TRBJ1-6; 7 bases agree with TRBD1. The CDR3 has 15 residues. Germline CDR1 SGHVS, CDR2 FQNEAQ. Unmatched junction bases numbered 6, after V lost 5 bases and J lost 5 bases. The whole variable domain, remainder taken from reference TRBV7-8 and TRBJ1-6, is GAGVSQSPRYKVAKRGQDVALRCDPISGHVSLFWYQQALGQGPEFLTYFQNEAQLDKSGLPSDRFFAERPEGSVSTLKIQRTQQEDSAVYLCASSLRGMDNSPLHFGNGTRLTVT.

The gene calls are TRBV27 and TRBJ1-5; D possibly corresponds to TRBD1 (6 bases). CDR3 length: 14 residues. V lost 2 bases and J lost 6, with 11 bases in between. The germline CDR1 and CDR2 sequences are MNHEY and SMNVEV (reference sequence). For the CDR3, the DNA is TGTGCCAGCAGTTTAGTCAGGGGATCTCAGCCCCAGCATTTT. Translating gives CASSLVRGSQPQHF.

This clone is a singleton in its sample. The rearrangement links TRBV19 to TRBJ1-4; D is uncertain. Trimming took off 8 bases at V and 0 bases at J, with 10 bases between the two ends. Germline loops: CDR1 LNHDA, CDR2 SQIVND (reference sequence). The CDR3 covers 14 residues. The CDR3 protein is CASHVYATNEKLFF. DNA for the CDR3: TGTGCCAGTCATGTTTATGCAACTAATGAAAAACTGTTTTTT.

The chain uses TRBV5-1 and TRBJ1-1; D is unclear. Germline assignment: CDR1 SGHRS and CDR2 YFSETQ. Deletions cut 4 bases from V and 0 bases from J, with 7 bases between. The CDR3 consists of 13 residues. CDR3 nucleotide sequence: TGCGCCAGCAGCCCCTTATTGAACACTGAAGCTTTCTTT. Its protein product is CASSPLLNTEAFF.

The genes are TRBV28 and TRBJ1-5, with 8 bases identical to TRBD1. V dropped 2 bases and J dropped 2; count of bases not matched to a gene: 8. The CDR3 totals 17 residues. The germline CDR1 and CDR2 sequences are MDHEN and SYDVKM. The CDR3 nucleotides read TGTGCCAGCAGTTTAGTAGGCGGACAGGGCGGCAATCAGCCCCAGCATTTT. Translation: CASSLVGGQGGNQPQHF.

The chain couples TRBV19 to TRBJ2-6; D might be TRBD1 (5 bases). CDR3 length: 19 amino acids. Trimming cost V 3 bases and J 0 bases, with 18 bases left between them. Germline assignment: CDR1 LNHDA and CDR2 SQIVND (reference sequence). The CDR3 DNA reads as TGTGCCAGTAGTATGATCGGGCAGGGAATGGGCTCTGGGGCCAACGTCCTGACTTTC. It encodes CASSMIGQGMGSGANVLTF. Together with reference TRBV19 and TRBJ2-6, the CDR3 gives the full variable domain: DGGITQSPKYLFRKEGQNVTLSCEQNLNHDAMYWYRQDPGQGLRLIYYSQIVNDFQKGDIAEGYSVSREKKESFPLTVTSAQKNPTAFYLCASSMIGQGMGSGANVLTFGAGSRLTVL.

This sequence joins TRBV7-2 and TRBJ1-6; 7 nucleotides match TRBD1. CDR3 size: 16 residues. V gave up 8 bases and J gave up 5 bases; unmatched junction bases: 12. CDR1 is SGHTA, CDR2 FQGNSA, per germline. As DNA, the CDR3 is TGTGCCAGCCGACTACTCAGGGGGGATAATAATTCACCCCTCCACTTT. Translated, it gives CASRLLRGDNNSPLHF. Combining the CDR3 with reference TRBV7-2 and TRBJ1-6 gives the whole variable domain GAGVSQSPSNKVTEKGKDVELRCDPISGHTALYWYRQSLGQGLEFLIYFQGNSAPDKSGLPSDRFSAERTGGSVSTLTIQRTQQEDSAVYLCASRLLRGDNNSPLHFGNGTRLTVT.

This chain connects TRBV5-8 to TRBJ1-6, with D unresolved. The V gene's germline CDR1 is SGHTS and CDR2 YDEGEE. V lost 5 bases, J lost 2 bases, and 14 bases lay in between. The CDR3 is 16 residues long. CDR3 protein: CASSRSASTYNSPLHF. The CDR3 DNA reads as TGTGCCAGCAGTCGCTCTGCAAGCACCTATAATTCACCCCTCCACTTT.

The CDR3 protein is CASSRRRAGYEQYV. The CDR3 nucleotides are TGTGCCAGCAGCCGCCGCAGGGCTGGGTACGAGCAGTACGTC. V and J are TRBV7-9 and TRBJ2-7; maybe TRBD1 (5 bases). Germline CDR1 and CDR2: SEHNR and FQNEAQ (reference sequence). Trimming removed 5 bases from V and 4 bases from J, with 15 bases in between. The CDR3 is 14 residues long.

The rearrangement joins TRBV7-8 to TRBJ1-4; the match to TRBD1 covers 10 bases. CDR1 and CDR2 (germline): SGHVS, FQNEAQ. This CDR3 has 22 residues. The V and J ends lost 4 bases and 8 bases, in that order; junction bases with no gene match: 28. CDR3: CASSSKSGTGVLSPSYSEKLFF. CDR3 coding DNA: TGTGCCAGCAGCTCAAAATCGGGGACAGGGGTCTTATCCCCATCCTATTCAGAAAAACTGTTTTTT.

V gene TRBV28 combines with J gene TRBJ1-5; D is undetermined. This CDR3 is 17 amino acids long. CDR1 and CDR2 from the germline V gene are MDHEN and SYDVKM. V dropped 6 bases and J dropped 0 bases, with 18 bases sitting between them. CDR3 in DNA: TGTGCCAGCAGAGTAGGCGGCGGGGTTACTAGCAATCAGCCCCAGCATTTT. Amino acids: CASRVGGGVTSNQPQHF.

The J gene is TRBJ1-6, the V gene TRBV7-9; the D gene is possibly TRBD1 (5 bases). This CDR3 region has 18 residues. Germline CDR1 SEHNR, CDR2 FQNEAQ (reference sequence). The V and J ends lost 5 bases and 10 bases respectively, with 27 bases between them. CDR3: CASSDLYGANPQGSPLHF. CDR3 nucleotides: TGTGCCAGCAGCGATCTGTATGGGGCAAACCCTCAGGGATCACCCCTCCACTTT. The full variable domain, with the rest looked up from reference TRBV7-9 and TRBJ1-6, is DTGVSQNPRHKITKRGQNVTFRCDPISEHNRLYWYRQTLGQGPEFLTYFQNEAQLEKSRLLSDRFSAERPKGSFSTLEIQRTEQGDSAMYLCASSDLYGANPQGSPLHFGNGTRLTVT.

The chain is built from TRBV18 and TRBJ1-1, with D tentatively TRBD1 (5 bases). The CDR3 contains 15 residues. The V gene lost 4 bases and the J gene lost 2 bases, with 14 bases spanning the gap. Germline V gene lookup returns CDR1 KGHSH and CDR2 LQKENI. CDR3 coding DNA: TGTGCCAGCTCACTGAATCAGGGTGGAAACACTGAAGCTTTCTTT. Its translation is CASSLNQGGNTEAFF.

The chain joins TRBV5-6 to TRBJ1-5; D remains ambiguous. Germline CDR1 and CDR2: SGHDT and YYEEEE. V gave up 4 bases and J gave up 6 bases, with 17 bases separating them. The CDR3 totals 15 residues. Here the CDR3 reads CASSPWSAGIQPQHF. In nucleotides, the CDR3 is TGTGCCAGCAGCCCCTGGTCAGCTGGGATTCAGCCCCAGCATTTT.

The rearrangement joins TRBV7-2 to TRBJ2-5, with TRBD1 as a possible D gene (5 bases). From germline, CDR1 is SGHTA and CDR2 FQGNSA. Trimming shortened V by 4 bases and J by 4 bases, and 16 bases separated the two germline ends. The CDR3 consists of 15 residues. The CDR3 is CASSSSGWPAETQYF. DNA of the CDR3: TGTGCCAGCAGCTCCTCAGGGTGGCCTGCAGAGACCCAGTACTTC.